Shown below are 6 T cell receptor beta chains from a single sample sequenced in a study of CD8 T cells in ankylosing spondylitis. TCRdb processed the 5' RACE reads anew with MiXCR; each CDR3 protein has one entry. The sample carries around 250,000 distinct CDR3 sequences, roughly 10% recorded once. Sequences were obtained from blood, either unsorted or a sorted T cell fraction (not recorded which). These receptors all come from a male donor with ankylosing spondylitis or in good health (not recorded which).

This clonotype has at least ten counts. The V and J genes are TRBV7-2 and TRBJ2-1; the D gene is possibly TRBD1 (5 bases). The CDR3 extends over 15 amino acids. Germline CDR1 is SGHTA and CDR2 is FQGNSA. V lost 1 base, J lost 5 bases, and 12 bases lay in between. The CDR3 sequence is CASSLVGQGNNEQFF. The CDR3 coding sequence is TGTGCCAGCAGCTTAGTCGGGCAGGGAAACAATGAGCAGTTCTTC.

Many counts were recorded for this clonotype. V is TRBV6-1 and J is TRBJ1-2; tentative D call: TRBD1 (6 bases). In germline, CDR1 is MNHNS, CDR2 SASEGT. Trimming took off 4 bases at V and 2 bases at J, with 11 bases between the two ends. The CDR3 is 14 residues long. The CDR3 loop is CASSGGGRNYGYTF. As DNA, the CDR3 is TGTGCCAGCAGTGGAGGGGGAAGGAACTATGGCTACACCTTC.

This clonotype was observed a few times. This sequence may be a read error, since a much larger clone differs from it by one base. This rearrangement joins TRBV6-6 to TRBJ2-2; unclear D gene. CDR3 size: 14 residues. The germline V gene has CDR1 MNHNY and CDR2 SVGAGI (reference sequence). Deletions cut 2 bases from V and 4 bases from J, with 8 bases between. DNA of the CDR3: TGTGCCAGCAGTTACAGGGAATCCACCGGGGAGCTGTTTTTT. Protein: CASSYRESTGELFF.

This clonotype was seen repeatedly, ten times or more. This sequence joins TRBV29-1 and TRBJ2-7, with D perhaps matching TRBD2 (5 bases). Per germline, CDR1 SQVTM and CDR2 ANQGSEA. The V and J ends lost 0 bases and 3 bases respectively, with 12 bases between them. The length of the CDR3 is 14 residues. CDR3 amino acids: CSVEDREGNYEQYF. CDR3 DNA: TGCAGCGTTGAAGATCGAGAGGGTAACTACGAGCAGTACTTC.

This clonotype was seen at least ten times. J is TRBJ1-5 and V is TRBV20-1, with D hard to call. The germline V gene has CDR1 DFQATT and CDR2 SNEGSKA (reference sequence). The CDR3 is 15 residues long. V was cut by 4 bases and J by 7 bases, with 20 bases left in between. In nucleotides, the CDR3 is TGCAGTGCTATTCCCCCCATTTCCGGAGACCAGCCCCAGCATTTT. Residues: CSAIPPISGDQPQHF.

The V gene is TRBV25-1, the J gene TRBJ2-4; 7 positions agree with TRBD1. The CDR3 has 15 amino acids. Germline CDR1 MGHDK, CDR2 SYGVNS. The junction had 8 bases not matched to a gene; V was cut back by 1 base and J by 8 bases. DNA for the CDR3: TGTGCCAGCAGTGAATCTTTAGGGGGCAGATACATTCAGTACTTC. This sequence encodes CASSESLGGRYIQYF.